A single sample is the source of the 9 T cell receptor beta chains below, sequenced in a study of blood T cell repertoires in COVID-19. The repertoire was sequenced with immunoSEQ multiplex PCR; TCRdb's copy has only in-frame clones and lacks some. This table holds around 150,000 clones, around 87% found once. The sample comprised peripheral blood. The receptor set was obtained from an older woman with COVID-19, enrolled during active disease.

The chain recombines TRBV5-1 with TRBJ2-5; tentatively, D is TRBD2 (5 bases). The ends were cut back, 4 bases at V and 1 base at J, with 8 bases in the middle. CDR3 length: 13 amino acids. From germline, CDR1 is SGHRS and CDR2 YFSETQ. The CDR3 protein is CASSATSQETQYF. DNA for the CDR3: TGCGCCAGCAGCGCCACTAGCCAAGAGACCCAGTACTTC. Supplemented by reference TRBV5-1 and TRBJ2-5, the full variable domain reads KAGVTQTPRYLIKTRGQQVTLSCSPISGHRSVSWYQQTPGQGLQFLFEYFSETQRNKGNFPGRFSGRQFSNSRSEMNVSTLELGDSALYLCASSATSQETQYFGPGTRLLVL.

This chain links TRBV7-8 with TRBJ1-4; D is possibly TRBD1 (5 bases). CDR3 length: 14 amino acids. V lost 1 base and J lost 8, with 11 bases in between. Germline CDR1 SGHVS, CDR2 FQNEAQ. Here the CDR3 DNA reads TGTGCCAGCAGCTTAGAGGAGGGGACGGAAAAACTGTTTTTT. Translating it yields CASSLEEGTEKLFF.

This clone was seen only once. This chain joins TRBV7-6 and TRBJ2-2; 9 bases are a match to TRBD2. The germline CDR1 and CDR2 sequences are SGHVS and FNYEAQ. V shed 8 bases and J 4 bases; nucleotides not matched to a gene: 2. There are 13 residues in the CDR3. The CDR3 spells CASGRGGTGELFF. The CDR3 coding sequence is TGTGCCAGCGGGCGGGGGGGCACCGGGGAGCTGTTTTTT.

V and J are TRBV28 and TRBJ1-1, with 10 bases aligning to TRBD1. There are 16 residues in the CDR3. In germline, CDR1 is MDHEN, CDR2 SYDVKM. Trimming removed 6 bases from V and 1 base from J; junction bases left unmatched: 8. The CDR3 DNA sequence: TGTGCCAGCAGGGCCGGGACAGGGGTCTCGAACACTGAAGCTTTCTTT. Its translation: CASRAGTGVSNTEAFF.

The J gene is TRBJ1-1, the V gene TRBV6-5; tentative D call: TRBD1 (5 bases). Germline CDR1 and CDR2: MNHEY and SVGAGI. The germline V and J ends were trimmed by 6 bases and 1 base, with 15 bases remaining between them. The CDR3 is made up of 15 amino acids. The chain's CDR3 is CASRNQGLGNTEAFF. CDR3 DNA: TGTGCCAGCAGGAATCAGGGTCTTGGGAACACTGAAGCTTTCTTT.

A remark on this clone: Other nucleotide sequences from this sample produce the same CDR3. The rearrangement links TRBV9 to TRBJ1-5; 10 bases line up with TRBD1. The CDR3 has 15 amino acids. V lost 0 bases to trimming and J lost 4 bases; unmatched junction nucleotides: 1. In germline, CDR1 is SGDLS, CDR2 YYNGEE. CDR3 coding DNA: TGTGCCAGCAGCGTAGGACAGGGGGCAAATCAGCCCCAGCATTTT. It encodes CASSVGQGANQPQHF.

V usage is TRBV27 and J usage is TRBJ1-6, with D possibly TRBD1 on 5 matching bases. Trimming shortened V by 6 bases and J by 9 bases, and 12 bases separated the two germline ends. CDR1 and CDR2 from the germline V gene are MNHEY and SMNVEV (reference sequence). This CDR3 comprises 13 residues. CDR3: CASRPPGVSPLHF. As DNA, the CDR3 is TGTGCCAGCAGGCCCCCGGGGGTTTCACCCCTCCACTTT.

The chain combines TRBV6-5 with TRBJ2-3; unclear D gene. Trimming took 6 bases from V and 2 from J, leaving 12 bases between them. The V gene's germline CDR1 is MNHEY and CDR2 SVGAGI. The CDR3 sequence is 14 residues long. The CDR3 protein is CASSPRVPTDTQYF. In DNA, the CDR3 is TGTGCCAGCAGCCCCCGGGTCCCCACAGATACGCAGTATTTT.

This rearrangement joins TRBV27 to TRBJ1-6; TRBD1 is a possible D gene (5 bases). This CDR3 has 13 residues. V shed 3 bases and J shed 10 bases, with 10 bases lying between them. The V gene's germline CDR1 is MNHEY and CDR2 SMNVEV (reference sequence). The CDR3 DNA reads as TGTGCCAGCAGTTTCGACGGGGGGTCACCCCTCCACTTT. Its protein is CASSFDGGSPLHF.